A selection of T cell receptor beta chains follows, all from one sample in a study of human T cells and chemical hapten exposure. TCRdb processed the RACE reads anew with MiXCR; each CDR3 protein has one entry. The top ten clones hold about 9% of a sample with 79,000 or so distinct CDR3 sequences, more than 30% of them seen once. Sample: whole blood, taken in connection with sensitization to the hapten diphenylcyclopropenone (DPC). Receptor source: a man aged 35-49 years with alopecia areata. Some clones in this sample may be carry-over from other donors' samples. Each CDR3 is given with its conserved first and last residue. D genes are given only for firm matches. Clone size is not always given. Where it is, it says once, few, many or a class for expanded clones.

J: TRBJ1-1; size: NA; D: TRBD1; V: TRBV12-3/TRBV12-4; CDR3: CASSPQGAGGTEAFF; DNA: TGTGCCAGCAGTCCCCAGGGGGCGGGCGGCACTGAAGCTTTCTTT
J: TRBJ2-3; size: NA; D: NA; V: TRBV20-1; CDR3: CSAYDLLRSTDTQYF; DNA: TGCAGTGCCTACGATCTACTAAGAAGCACAGATACGCAGTATTTT
J: TRBJ2-7; size: NA; D: NA; V: TRBV30; CDR3: CAWSVTYEQYF; DNA: TGTGCCTGGAGTGTAACGTACGAGCAGTACTTC
J: TRBJ2-2; size: few; D: NA; V: TRBV5-4; CDR3: CASSLNVPSTGELFF; DNA: TGTGCCAGCAGCTTAAACGTCCCGAGTACCGGGGAGCTGTTTTTT
J: TRBJ1-1; size: few; D: NA; V: TRBV12-3/TRBV12-4; CDR3: CASSLKWGTEAFF; DNA: TGTGCCAGCAGTTTAAAATGGGGCACTGAAGCTTTCTTT
J: TRBJ2-4; size: NA; D: NA; V: TRBV18; CDR3: CASSPNATLKNIQYF; DNA: TGTGCCAGCTCACCGAACGCCACACTTAAAAACATTCAGTACTTC
J: TRBJ2-7; size: few; D: NA; V: TRBV20-1; CDR3: CSARSNYEQYF; DNA: TGCAGTGCTAGGTCCAACTACGAGCAGTACTTC
J: TRBJ2-1; size: NA; D: TRBD2; V: TRBV20-1; CDR3: CSASVHGTSGRNEQFF; DNA: TGCAGTGCTAGTGTTCACGGGACTAGCGGGAGGAATGAGCAGTTCTTC
J: TRBJ1-5; size: few; D: NA; V: TRBV20-1; CDR3: CSASGTAGRFQPQHF; DNA: TGCAGTGCTAGTGGGACGGCAGGGCGTTTTCAGCCCCAGCATTTT
J: TRBJ2-7; size: few; D: TRBD1; V: TRBV29-1; CDR3: CSVGQGAAPYEQYF; DNA: TGCAGCGTGGGACAGGGGGCGGCCCCCTACGAGCAGTACTTC
J: TRBJ2-5; size: few; D: NA; V: TRBV6-5; CDR3: CASSYLHREGETQYF; DNA: TGTGCCAGCAGTTACCTTCACAGGGAGGGAGAGACCCAGTACTTC
J: TRBJ2-7; size: few; D: TRBD1; V: TRBV7-8; CDR3: CASSSRDRLSYEQYF; DNA: TGTGCCAGCAGCTCCCGGGACAGGCTGTCCTACGAGCAGTACTTC
J: TRBJ2-5; size: NA; D: TRBD1; V: TRBV28; CDR3: CASSLTGGYQETQYF; DNA: TGTGCCAGCAGTCTCACAGGGGGGTACCAAGAGACCCAGTACTTC
J: TRBJ2-7; size: many; D: TRBD2; V: TRBV7-2; CDR3: CASSFGLGSYEQYF; DNA: TGTGCCAGCAGCTTCGGACTAGGAAGCTACGAGCAGTACTTC
J: TRBJ2-2; size: once; D: NA; V: TRBV6-5; CDR3: CASSYYLSGELFF; DNA: TGTGCCAGCAGTTACTATCTTTCCGGGGAGCTGTTTTTT
J: TRBJ2-1; size: NA; D: TRBD2; V: TRBV7-2; CDR3: CASSLDWTSQFF; DNA: TGTGCCAGCAGCTTAGACTGGACTAGTCAGTTCTTC
J: TRBJ2-4; size: NA; D: TRBD2; V: TRBV3-1; CDR3: CASSLQGASGRRAKNIQYF; DNA: TGTGCCAGCAGCCTCCAGGGGGCTAGCGGGAGGAGAGCCAAAAACATTCAGTACTTC
J: TRBJ2-3; size: NA; D: NA; V: TRBV7-2; CDR3: CASSRDPVSTDTQYF; DNA: TGTGCCAGCAGCCGCGATCCTGTAAGCACAGATACGCAGTATTTT
J: TRBJ1-2; size: NA; D: NA; V: TRBV28; CDR3: CASTLDVRYGYTF; DNA: TGTGCCAGCACCCTGGATGTGAGGTATGGCTACACCTTC
J: TRBJ2-7; size: NA; D: NA; V: TRBV4-1; CDR3: CASSQEWGLLQHEQYF; DNA: TGCGCCAGCAGCCAAGAGTGGGGACTCCTGCAGCACGAGCAGTACTTC
J: TRBJ2-1; size: NA; D: TRBD1; V: TRBV4-3; CDR3: CASSTGTGKYNEQFF; DNA: TGCGCCAGCAGCACCGGGACAGGGAAGTACAATGAGCAGTTCTTC
J: TRBJ2-7; size: NA; D: NA; V: TRBV9; CDR3: CASSVDGGGTYEQYF; DNA: TGTGCCAGCAGCGTAGATGGGGGAGGCACCTACGAGCAGTACTTC
J: TRBJ2-7; size: NA; D: TRBD1; V: TRBV9; CDR3: CASSPRSGGDEQYF; DNA: TGTGCCAGCAGCCCGAGATCAGGGGGCGACGAGCAGTACTTC